This TCR beta chain derives from a study of control samples from healthy donors and cancer patients. The CDR3 extends over 17 amino acids. Germline V lookup: CDR1 MGHRA, CDR2 YSYEKL. Unmatched junction bases numbered 18, after V lost 7 bases and J lost 3 bases. Profiled with immunoSEQ multiplex PCR; TCRdb holds only in-frame clones, not every one. The sample records 250,000 to 300,000 clones, about four fifths being singletons. The sequence came from a woman aged 55-70 years with lung cancer. V gene TRBV4-1 combines with J gene TRBJ2-7, with 7 bases lining up with TRBD1. The sample was PBMCs. Here the CDR3 reads CASTGWPGGRSDYEQYF. DNA for the CDR3: TGCGCCAGCACAGGGTGGCCAGGGGGTAGAAGCGACTACGAGCAGTACTTC.